One T cell receptor beta chain is described in this entry. The data originate from a study of T-cell memory formation after mild COVID-19. TCRdb re-called the 5' RACE reads with MiXCR, one entry per CDR3 protein. The sample contains 75,000 to 90,000 distinct CDR3 sequences, approximately 15% of which appear only once. The sequence was collected from an adult woman who had mild COVID-19 (a few samples of this study predate the infection). Cell type and time point are not known. Sequencing used PBMCs or a T cell subset sorted from them (not recorded which).

CDR3 in amino acids: CASSSHSGNIGVRLFF. The CDR3 region has the DNA TGTGCCAGCAGCTCCCACTCCGGGAACATAGGTGTTAGACTGTTTTTT. This chain links TRBV5-6 with TRBJ1-4; unclear D gene. Germline CDR1 and CDR2: SGHDT and YYEEEE. The CDR3 loop spans 16 amino acids. V shed 3 bases and J shed 13 bases, with 25 bases lying between them.